The clone carrying this TCR beta chain showed up just a few times. What it recognizes is unknown. Trimming shortened V by 1 base and J by 4 bases, and 5 bases separated the two germline ends. This CDR3 has 12 amino acids. In germline, CDR1 is SGHRS, CDR2 YFSETQ. This entry comes from a study of blood T cells in healthy people across ages. Whole-study findings and limits: Conclusively comparing naive with antigen-experienced cells was impossible with unsorted PBMCs.

A sample-barcoded 5' primer and a J-beta primer mix were used in a second PCR of roughly 7 to 11 cycles. TCRdb re-derived calls from the 5' RACE reads in MiXCR, one entry per CDR3 protein. The sample gives roughly 1 million distinct CDR3 sequences, roughly 24% of which show up once; approximately 0.7% is in the top ten. These data also featured in a second study, about T cells of mothers and their children.

The genes are TRBV5-1 and TRBJ2-5, with D unclear. Sample: blood. The TCR was taken from a girl aged 2 to 10 in good health. The CDR3 protein is CASSLRTETQYF. CDR3 in DNA: TGCGCCAGCAGCTTGCGAACAGAGACCCAGTACTTC.